The rows below give T cell receptor beta chains drawn from one sample of a study of T cells in Graves' hyperthyroidism and ophthalmopathy. TCRdb itself ran the multiplex PCR reads through MiXCR, one entry per CDR3 protein. The sample lists roughly 500,000 distinct CDR3 sequences; 46% were seen once. The material sequenced was peripheral blood or thyroid tissue (not recorded which). These receptors were obtained from an adult woman with Graves' disease, either hyperthyroidism or ophthalmopathy (not recorded which). The CDR3 runs from the conserved cysteine through the conserved F or W. The D gene is left open where the match is weak. Only some rows state a clone size, as once, few, many or a class for expanded clones.

size	V	J	D	length	CDR3	DNA
.	TRBV7-2	TRBJ1-5	.	14	CASSLGMGDHPQHF	TGTGCCAGCAGCTTAGGGATGGGGGATCATCCCCAGCATTTT
many	TRBV12-3/TRBV12-4	TRBJ2-5	.	13	CASSLAGVLAYSF	TGTGCCAGCAGTTTAGCAGGGGTGCTAGCGTACTCCTTC
.	TRBV9	TRBJ1-6	.	18	CASRSSVSSGVTNSPLHF	TGTGCCAGCAGATCATCGGTCTCATCAGGGGTGACGAATTCACCCCTCCACTTT
.	TRBV15	TRBJ2-7	.	12	CATSREGYEQYF	TGTGCCACCAGCAGAGAAGGTTACGAGCAGTACTTC
.	TRBV20-1	TRBJ1-2	TRBD1	12	CSASDRAFGYTF	TGCAGTGCTAGTGACAGGGCTTTTGGCTACACCTTC
.	TRBV10-3	TRBJ2-3	.	14	CAISPGALGDTQYF	TGTGCCATCAGTCCTGGGGCTCTGGGAGATACGCAGTATTTT
many	TRBV20-1	TRBJ1-2	.	13	CSARVGDTNGYTF	TGCAGTGCTAGAGTCGGGGACACGAATGGCTACACCTTC
.	TRBV10-3	TRBJ1-1	.	13	CAIRSGVETEAFF	TGTGCCATCAGGTCCGGGGTGGAGACTGAAGCTTTCTTT
few	TRBV20-1	TRBJ1-2	.	15	CSARDRTDFIQGYTF	TGCAGTGCTAGAGATAGGACCGACTTTATACAAGGCTACACCTTC
many	TRBV6-1	TRBJ2-7	.	15	CASSELPYSGYEQYF	TGTGCCAGCAGTGAACTTCCGTATAGCGGCTACGAGCAGTACTTC
few	TRBV3-1	TRBJ1-1	.	15	CASSQDPGFYAEAFF	TGTGCCAGCAGCCAAGATCCCGGATTCTACGCTGAAGCTTTCTTT
.	TRBV15	TRBJ1-4	.	14	CATSRGRVGEKLFF	TGTGCCACCAGCAGAGGGAGAGTTGGCGAAAAACTGTTTTTT
many	TRBV7-2	TRBJ1-5	.	13	CASSLAVSQPQHF	TGTGCCAGCAGCTTGGCCGTCAGCCAGCCCCAGCATTTT
.	TRBV7-8	TRBJ2-5	TRBD1	14	CASSSTGGNQPQYF	TGTGCCAGCAGTTCGACAGGGGGCAATCAGCCCCAGTACTTC
many	TRBV4-2	TRBJ2-5	.	16	CASSHEPLANQETQYF	TGTGCCAGCAGCCATGAACCCCTAGCGAACCAAGAGACCCAGTACTTC
.	TRBV7-9	TRBJ2-7	TRBD1	16	CASKRPTGDRAYEQYF	TGTGCCAGCAAGAGACCAACCGGGGACAGGGCCTACGAGCAGTACTTC
.	TRBV7-6	TRBJ2-3	.	14	CASSFGGPADTQYF	TGTGCCAGCAGCTTTGGGGGCCCCGCAGATACGCAGTATTTT
.	TRBV7-2	TRBJ2-5	TRBD2	15	CACAGVAGAAETQYF	TGTGCCTGCGCGGGAGTAGCGGGAGCGGCAGAGACCCAGTACTTC
.	TRBV28	TRBJ1-2	.	11	CASGIRDGYTF	TGTGCCAGTGGTATAAGGGATGGCTACACCTTC
.	TRBV20-1	TRBJ1-5	TRBD1	12	CSARDGDRETHF	TGCAGTGCTAGAGATGGTGACAGGGAAACGCATTTT
many	TRBV27	TRBJ2-5	.	12	CASGDDQETQYF	TGTGCCAGTGGGGACGACCAAGAGACCCAGTACTTC
many	TRBV28	TRBJ1-4	TRBD1	14	CASSPGGTAEKLFF	TGTGCCAGCAGTCCGGGGGGGACAGCTGAAAAACTGTTTTTT
once	TRBV20-1	TRBJ2-5	.	12	CSGGEIGETQYF	TGCAGTGGTGGGGAAATTGGAGAGACCCAGTACTTC
few	TRBV3-1	TRBJ1-1	TRBD1	14	CASSQLQGDTEAFF	TGTGCCAGCAGCCAATTACAGGGGGACACTGAAGCTTTCTTT
.	TRBV20-1	TRBJ1-6	.	15	CGVISRSIYNSPLHF	TGCGGTGTAATTTCCAGGTCCATCTATAATTCACCCCTCCACTTT
many	TRBV5-6	TRBJ1-2	.	11	CASSSASGYTF	TGTGCCAGCAGCTCCGCCTCCGGCTACACCTTC
.	TRBV19	TRBJ2-7	TRBD1	14	CASRDRGPRGEQYF	TGTGCCAGTAGGGACAGGGGACCCAGGGGCGAGCAGTACTTC
.	TRBV28	TRBJ1-2	TRBD1	16	CASSSGQGEDNYGYTF	TGTGCCAGCAGTTCGGGACAGGGGGAGGATAACTATGGCTACACCTTC
many	TRBV19	TRBJ1-4	.	12	CASSRGREKLFF	TGTGCCAGTAGTAGGGGGCGGGAAAAACTGTTTTTT
many	TRBV16	TRBJ2-7	.	13	CASKQSSGYEQYF	TGTGCCAGCAAACAATCTTCAGGCTACGAGCAGTACTTC
many	TRBV5-1	TRBJ1-2	TRBD1	13	CASSLGTGYGYTF	TGTGCCAGCAGCTTAGGGACAGGGTATGGCTACACCTTC
many	TRBV6-5	TRBJ2-7	TRBD1	14	CASSYDRAHYEQYF	TGTGCCAGCAGCTACGACAGGGCCCACTACGAGCAGTACTTC
.	TRBV9	TRBJ2-1	TRBD2	15	CASSVEAGGRVEQFF	TGTGCCAGCAGCGTAGAAGCGGGAGGGCGGGTTGAGCAGTTCTTC
.	TRBV7-9	TRBJ2-5	TRBD1	14	CASSSIQGQETQYF	TGTGCCAGCAGCTCCATACAGGGGCAAGAGACCCAGTACTTC
many	TRBV5-1	TRBJ1-2	.	14	CASSLEGDGLGYTF	TGCGCCAGCAGCTTGGAGGGGGACGGACTTGGCTACACCTTC
.	TRBV10-2	TRBJ2-4	.	15	CASTQEGVAKNIQYF	TGCGCCAGCACTCAGGAGGGGGTAGCCAAAAACATTCAGTACTTC
many	TRBV11-2	TRBJ1-1	.	18	CASSSNRFARDMNTEAFF	TGTGCCAGCAGCTCTAACCGTTTTGCGAGGGACATGAACACTGAAGCTTTCTTT
.	TRBV7-9	TRBJ1-2	.	13	CASGSTTRVGYTF	TGTGCCAGCGGCTCAACCACCAGGGTAGGCTACACCTTC
.	TRBV28	TRBJ2-5	TRBD2	16	CASSPRASGRSETQYF	TGTGCCAGCAGTCCTCGGGCTAGCGGGAGGTCAGAGACCCAGTACTTC
many	TRBV2	TRBJ1-5	.	16	CASSETPWSDNQPQHF	TGTGCCAGCAGTGAAACGCCCTGGTCGGACAATCAGCCCCAGCATTTT